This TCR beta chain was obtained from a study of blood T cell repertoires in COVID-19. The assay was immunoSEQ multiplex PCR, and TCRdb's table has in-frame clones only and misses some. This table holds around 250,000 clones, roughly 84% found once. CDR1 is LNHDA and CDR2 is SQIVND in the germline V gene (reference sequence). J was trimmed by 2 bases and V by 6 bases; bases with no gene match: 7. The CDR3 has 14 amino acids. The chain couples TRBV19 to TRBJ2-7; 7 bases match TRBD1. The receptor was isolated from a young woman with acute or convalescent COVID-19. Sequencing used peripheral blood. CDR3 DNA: TGTGCCAGTAGCCAGGACAGGCGAACCTACGAGCAGTACTTC. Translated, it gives CASSQDRRTYEQYF.